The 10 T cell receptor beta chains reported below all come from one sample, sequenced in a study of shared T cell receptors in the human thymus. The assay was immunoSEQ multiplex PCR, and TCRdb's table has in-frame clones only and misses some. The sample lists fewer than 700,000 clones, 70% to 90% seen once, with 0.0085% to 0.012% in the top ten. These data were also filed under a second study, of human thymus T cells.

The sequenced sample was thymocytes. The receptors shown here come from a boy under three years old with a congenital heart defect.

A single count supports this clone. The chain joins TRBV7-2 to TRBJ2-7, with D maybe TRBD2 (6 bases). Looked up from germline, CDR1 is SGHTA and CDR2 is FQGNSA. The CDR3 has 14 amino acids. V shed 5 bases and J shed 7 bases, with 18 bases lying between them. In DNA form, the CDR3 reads TGTGCCAGCAGCACCACTGCCCTAGGGAGGGAGCAGTACTTC. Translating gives CASSTTALGREQYF.

The CDR3 reads CASSSRDREEGNQPQHF. CDR3 in DNA: TGTGCCAGCAGCTCCCGGGACAGGGAGGAGGGCAATCAGCCCCAGCATTTT. The chain recombines TRBV7-8 with TRBJ1-5; 9 positions match TRBD1. The CDR3 is 17 amino acids. Germline V gene sequence: CDR1 SGHVS, CDR2 FQNEAQ. Losses at the gene ends were 4 bases for V and 2 bases for J; bases not matched to a gene: 9.

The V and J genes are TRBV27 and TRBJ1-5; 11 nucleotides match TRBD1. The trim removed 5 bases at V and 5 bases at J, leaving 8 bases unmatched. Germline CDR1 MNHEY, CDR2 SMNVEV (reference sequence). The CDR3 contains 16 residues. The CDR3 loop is CASSPPRDRGDQPQHF. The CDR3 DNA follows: TGTGCCAGCAGTCCTCCCCGGGACAGGGGGGATCAGCCCCAGCATTTT.

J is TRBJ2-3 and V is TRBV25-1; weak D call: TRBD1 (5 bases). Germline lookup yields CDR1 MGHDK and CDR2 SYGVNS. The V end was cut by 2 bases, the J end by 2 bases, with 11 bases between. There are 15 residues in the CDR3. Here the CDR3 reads CASSEPDTSTDTQYF. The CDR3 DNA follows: TGTGCCAGCAGTGAACCGGACACCTCCACAGATACGCAGTATTTT.

The CDR3 DNA reads as TGTGCCATCAGTGAGCCCCGGGAGGACACTGAAGCTTTCTTT. Encoded protein: CAISEPREDTEAFF. The chain recombines TRBV10-3 with TRBJ1-1; no reliable D call. Germline loops: CDR1 ENHRY, CDR2 SYGVKD. V was clipped by 2 bases and J by 3 bases, with 10 bases between them. The CDR3 totals 14 residues.

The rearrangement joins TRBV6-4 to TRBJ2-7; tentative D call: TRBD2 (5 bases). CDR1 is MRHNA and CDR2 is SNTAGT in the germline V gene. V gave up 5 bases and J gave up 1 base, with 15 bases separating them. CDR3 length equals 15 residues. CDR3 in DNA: TGTGCCAGCAGTTTTGGTGACTACCGATCCTACGAGCAGTACTTC. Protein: CASSFGDYRSYEQYF.

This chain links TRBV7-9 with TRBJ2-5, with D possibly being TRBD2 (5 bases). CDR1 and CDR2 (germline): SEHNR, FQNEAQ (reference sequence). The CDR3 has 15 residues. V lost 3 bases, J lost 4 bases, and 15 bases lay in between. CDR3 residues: CASSFKRRSRETQYF. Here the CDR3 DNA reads TGTGCCAGCAGCTTCAAGCGGAGGAGTCGAGAGACCCAGTACTTC.

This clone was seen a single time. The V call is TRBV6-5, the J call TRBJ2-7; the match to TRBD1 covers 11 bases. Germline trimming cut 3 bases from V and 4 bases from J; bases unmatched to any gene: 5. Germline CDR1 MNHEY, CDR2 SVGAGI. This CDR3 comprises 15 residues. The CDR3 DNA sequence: TGTGCCAGCAGTTATTGGACAGGGGGCCGGTACGAGCAGTACTTC. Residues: CASSYWTGGRYEQYF.

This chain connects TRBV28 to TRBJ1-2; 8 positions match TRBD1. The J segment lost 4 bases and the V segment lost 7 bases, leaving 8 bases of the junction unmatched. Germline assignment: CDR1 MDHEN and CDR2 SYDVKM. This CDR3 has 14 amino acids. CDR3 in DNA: TGTGCCAGCACCGGGGACAGGCACTTCTATGGCTACACCTTC. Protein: CASTGDRHFYGYTF.

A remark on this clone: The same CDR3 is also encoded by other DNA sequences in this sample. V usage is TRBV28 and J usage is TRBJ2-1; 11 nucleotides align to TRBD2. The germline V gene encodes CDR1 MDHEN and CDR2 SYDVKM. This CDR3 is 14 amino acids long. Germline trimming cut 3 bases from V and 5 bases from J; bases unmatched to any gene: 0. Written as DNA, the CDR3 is TGTGCCAGCAGTTTGGGACTAGCGGACAATGAGCAGTTCTTC. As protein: CASSLGLADNEQFF.